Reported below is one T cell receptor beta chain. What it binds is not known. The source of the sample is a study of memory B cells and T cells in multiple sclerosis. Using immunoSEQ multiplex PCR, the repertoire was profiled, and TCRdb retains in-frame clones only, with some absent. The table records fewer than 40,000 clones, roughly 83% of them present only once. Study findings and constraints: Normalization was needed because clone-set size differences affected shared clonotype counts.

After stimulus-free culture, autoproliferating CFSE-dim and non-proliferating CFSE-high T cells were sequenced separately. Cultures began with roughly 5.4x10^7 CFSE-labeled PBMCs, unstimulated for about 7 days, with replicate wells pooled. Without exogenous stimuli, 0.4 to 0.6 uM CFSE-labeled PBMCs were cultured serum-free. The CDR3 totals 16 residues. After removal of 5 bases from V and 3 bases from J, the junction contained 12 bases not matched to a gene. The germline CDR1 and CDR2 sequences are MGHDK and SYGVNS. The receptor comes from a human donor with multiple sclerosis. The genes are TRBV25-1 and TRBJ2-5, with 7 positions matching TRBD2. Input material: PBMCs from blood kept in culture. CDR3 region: CASSTTLAAVKETQYF. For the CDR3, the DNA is TGTGCCAGCAGTACGACTCTAGCGGCGGTCAAAGAGACCCAGTACTTC.